These 13 T cell receptor beta chains were all obtained from the same sample, sequenced in a study of CD8+ T cells in alopecia areata. RNA extraction and reverse transcription yielded cDNA as sequencing template. Assay: immunoSEQ multiplex PCR; the TCRdb copy retains only in-frame clones and omits some. The data contain 80,000 to 100,000 clones, less than 50% of them seen just once; the ten biggest clones take up 0.79%. Sequencing was carried out using CD4+ T cells sorted from blood. These receptors all stem from a human donor with alopecia areata.

V usage is TRBV29-1 and J usage is TRBJ2-7, with 10 positions matching TRBD1. CDR3 length: 12 residues. The germline CDR1 and CDR2 sequences are SQVTM and ANQGSEA. V shed 4 bases, J shed 6 bases, and the junction held 3 bases outside the gene matches. CDR3 bases: TGCAGCGTTGTGACAGGGGGCCTCGAGCAGTACTTC. Translating it yields CSVVTGGLEQYF.

This chain joins TRBV5-6 and TRBJ2-7; D may correspond to TRBD1 or TRBD2 (5 bases each). The CDR3 covers 13 residues. From germline, CDR1 is SGHDT and CDR2 YYEEEE. Trimming took 3 bases from V and 9 from J, leaving 16 bases between them. For the CDR3, the DNA is TGTGCCAGCAGCTCGATCCGGGGCCTGATGCAGTACTTC. Its translation is CASSSIRGLMQYF.

This clone was seen a few times. The genes are TRBV27 and TRBJ2-3; 8 bases fit TRBD2. Germline CDR1 reads MNHEY; CDR2 reads SMNVEV (reference sequence). After removal of 5 bases from V and 2 bases from J, the junction contained 6 bases not matched to a gene. The CDR3 has 15 amino acids. CDR3 residues: CASSHTGGPTDTQYF. In DNA, the CDR3 is TGTGCCAGCAGTCACACGGGGGGGCCCACAGATACGCAGTATTTT.

The chain has TRBV7-2 and TRBJ2-7; unclear D gene. The V end was cut by 3 bases, the J end by 4 bases, with 10 bases between. The CDR3 runs to 13 residues. Germline loops: CDR1 SGHTA, CDR2 FQGNSA. CDR3 amino acids: CASSLTAAYEQYF. DNA of the CDR3: TGTGCCAGCAGCTTGACTGCCGCATACGAGCAGTACTTC.

The rearrangement joins TRBV10-2 to TRBJ2-1; TRBD2 agrees at 8 bases. Germline V gene sequence: CDR1 WSHSY, CDR2 SAAADI. This CDR3 is 17 amino acids long. J gave up 8 bases and V 2 bases, and 14 bases lay outside the gene matches. The CDR3 sequence: CASSEKARREEEDEQFF. In DNA form, the CDR3 reads TGCGCCAGCAGTGAGAAAGCGAGGCGGGAGGAAGAAGATGAGCAGTTCTTC.

This clone has just a few counts. The J gene is TRBJ2-1, the V gene TRBV30; D call uncertain. Germline CDR1 is GTSNPN and CDR2 is SVGIG (reference sequence). V lost 1 base and J 0 bases, leaving 4 bases between the germline ends. This CDR3 has 13 residues. This chain's CDR3 is CAWSANSYNEQFF. The DNA of the CDR3 is TGTGCCTGGAGTGCAAACTCCTACAATGAGCAGTTCTTC.

This sequence joins TRBV30 and TRBJ2-1; 11 nucleotides line up with TRBD2. V lost 2 bases to trimming and J lost 4 bases; unmatched junction nucleotides: 4. Germline V CDR1 and CDR2: GTSNPN, SVGIG (reference sequence). The CDR3 is 15 amino acids. The CDR3 DNA follows: TGTGCCTGGAGTTCGACTAGCGGGGATTACAATGAGCAGTTCTTC. Residues: CAWSSTSGDYNEQFF.

The CDR3 loop is CAWSVQGTGELFF. In DNA form, the CDR3 reads TGTGCCTGGAGTGTACAGGGGACCGGGGAGCTGTTTTTT. This rearrangement joins TRBV30 to TRBJ2-2; TRBD1 matches 7 bases. Trimming took 0 bases from V and 5 from J; bases not matched to a gene: 0. Germline lookup yields CDR1 GTSNPN and CDR2 SVGIG (reference sequence). The CDR3 loop spans 13 amino acids.

The V call is TRBV5-1, the J call TRBJ2-1, with TRBD1 as a possible D gene (6 bases). Germline V lookup: CDR1 SGHRS, CDR2 YFSETQ. V was cut by 0 bases and J by 7 bases, with 11 bases left in between. The CDR3 is 14 residues long. CDR3 coding DNA: TGCGCCAGCAGCTTGGTCCCAGGGGCGAATGAGCAGTTCTTC. Protein: CASSLVPGANEQFF. Full variable domain (remainder filled in from reference TRBV5-1 and TRBJ2-1): KAGVTQTPRYLIKTRGQQVTLSCSPISGHRSVSWYQQTPGQGLQFLFEYFSETQRNKGNFPGRFSGRQFSNSRSEMNVSTLELGDSALYLCASSLVPGANEQFFGPGTRLTVL.

This clone was observed a handful of times. The chain uses TRBV7-2 and TRBJ2-4; D remains unclear. Germline lookup yields CDR1 SGHTA and CDR2 FQGNSA. V was trimmed by 2 bases and J by 1 base, leaving 18 bases between them. The CDR3 spans 18 residues. CDR3 in DNA: TGTGCCAGCAGCTTACTCGATTTCACCGTCTTGGCCAAAAACATTCAGTACTTC. Protein product: CASSLLDFTVLAKNIQYF.

V gene TRBV5-1 combines with J gene TRBJ2-2, with 9 bases matching TRBD2. The germline CDR1 and CDR2 sequences are SGHRS and YFSETQ. The CDR3 extends over 16 amino acids. With V trimmed by 3 bases and J by 5 bases, 8 bases remained unmatched. The CDR3 DNA is TGCGCCAGCAGCTCGAGTTTAGCGGGAGATACCGGGGAGCTGTTTTTT. Protein sequence: CASSSSLAGDTGELFF.

The V and J genes are TRBV5-1 and TRBJ2-5; D may match TRBD1 or TRBD2 (5 bases each). The J call may not be correct, given that the DNA end is closer to TRBJ2-7. The CDR3 consists of 14 residues. In germline, CDR1 is SGHRS, CDR2 YFSETQ. DNA for the CDR3: TGCGCCAGCAGCTCTGGGACGGTCCCCTACGAGCAGTACTTC. Amino acid sequence: CASSSGTVPYEQYF.

In its sample, this clone was seen a few times. The chain carries TRBV30 and TRBJ2-3; D may be TRBD2 (5 bases). The CDR3 runs 14 residues. Germline V gene sequence: CDR1 GTSNPN, CDR2 SVGIG (reference sequence). V lost 2 bases and J 3 bases, leaving 12 bases between the germline ends. CDR3 amino acids: CAWSLGRGTDTQYF. The DNA for the CDR3 is TGTGCCTGGAGTCTAGGACGGGGAACAGATACGCAGTATTTT.